This T cell receptor (beta chain) was identified during a study of cytomegalovirus exposure and HLA in healthy donors (dated by TCRdb to about 2017). In the study overall: A later analysis indicated that the 95 to 150 validation repertoires were generated on the platform also employed for the approximately 700 repertoires of the first cohort. The study combined high-throughput TCR immunosequencing, statistical association of individual TCRs with disease status, and machine learning to predict cytomegalovirus infection status. The study aimed to test whether signatures of past pathogen exposure could be identified by cataloging public T cell receptors. A separate validation cohort of 90 to 150 different subjects was used in addition to the roughly 670-subject first cohort. Study-level results and caveats: The validation cohort had no HLA typing available for a later analysis, so co-occurrence within that cohort was assessed over all 130 or so repertoires. Across donors, most TCR sequences were observed very rarely, whereas some public TCRs were present in many individuals. The authors suggested that the approach could potentially be extended to other disease states and immunological phenotypes. Cytomegalovirus status was reported to be diagnosed by the classifier with high specificity and sensitivity in both the original and validation cohorts. In vitro tests confirmed that a few of the cytomegalovirus-associated TCR beta chains recognize cytomegalovirus antigens. In a later analysis, TCRs clustered in the first cohort were found to also tend to co-occur in the 130 or so validation repertoires, with approximately 95% of cluster scores above 0. A total of about 150 TCR beta chains were listed by the study as associated with cytomegalovirus.

A word on this clone: This receptor's antigen is unknown. Per-nucleotide qualities are absent, and no much larger clonotype sits a single base away.

Preparation of the library involved the immunoSEQ multiplex PCR assay. Turning to the authors' computational methods: A statistical classification framework was built for diagnosing cytomegalovirus status from the catalog of TCR beta chain sequences. Sourced from immuneACCESS, this table was stored by TCRdb with only in-frame sequences that have V and J called. A share of the clones is absent; for the studies checked, an unresolved V gene accounts for under half, and the remainder has no known explanation. V, J and clone size were drawn from that table, and D and trimming were deduced from the DNA. The sample table contains about 150,000 clones; only one count was recorded for 75% to 90% of them. Together, the top ten hold about 22% of the sample. V is cut by 0 bases and J by 13 bases, and the space between the germline ends is 14 bases. The CDR3 holds 14 amino acids from the cysteine to the phenylalanine. Only the CDR3 part of the read is kept: 42 bases, read in frame from the first base. CDR1 and CDR2 (SGHDT, YYEEEE) derive from the germline V gene.

The donors belonged to the validation cohort of about 120 subjects, which was separate from the approximately 660-subject first cohort. The TCR originated in a man between 18 and 29 years old in good health and CMV-seropositive. The V and J segments used are TRBV5-6 and TRBJ1-6; the D gene cannot be named for sure. The sample taken for sequencing was PBMCs. The sequenced DNA: TGTGCCAGCAGCTTGGGATTCACGGTTGGTCCCCTCCACTTT. Translation gives CASSLGFTVGPLHF. Joined to the reference TRBV5-6 and TRBJ1-6 proteins, this CDR3 gives the full variable domain: DAGVTQSPTHLIKTRGQQVTLRCSPKSGHDTVSWYQQALGQGPQFIFQYYEEEERQRGNFPDRFSGHQFPNYSSELNVNALLLGDSALYLCASSLGFTVGPLHFGNGTRLTVT.